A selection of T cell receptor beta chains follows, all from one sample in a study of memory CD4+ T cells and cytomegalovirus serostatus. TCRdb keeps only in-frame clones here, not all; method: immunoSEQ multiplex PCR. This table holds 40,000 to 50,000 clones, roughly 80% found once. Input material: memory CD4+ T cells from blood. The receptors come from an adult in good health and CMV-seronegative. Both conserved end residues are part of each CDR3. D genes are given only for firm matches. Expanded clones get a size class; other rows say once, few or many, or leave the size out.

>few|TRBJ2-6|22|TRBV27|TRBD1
TGTGCCAGCAGTTTAGTATATTGGGTCGGGACAGGGGAACGGGGTGGGGCCAACGTCCTGACTTTC
CASSLVYWVGTGERGGANVLTF
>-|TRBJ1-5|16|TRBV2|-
TGTGCCAGCAGCGGGAACAGAGGGGGAAGCAATCAGCCCCAGCATTTT
CASSGNRGGSNQPQHF
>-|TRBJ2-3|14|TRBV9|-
TGTGCCAGCAGCGTAGGGAATAGTCGAGATACGCAGTATTTT
CASSVGNSRDTQYF
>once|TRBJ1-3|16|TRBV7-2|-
TGTGCCAGCAGCCCGTCGGGAGGGGGGACTGGAAACACCATATATTTT
CASSPSGGGTGNTIYF
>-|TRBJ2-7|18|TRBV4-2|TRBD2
TGTGCCAGCAGCCAAGATACGTCGAGCGGGGGGGTAATCTACGAGCAGTACTTC
CASSQDTSSGGVIYEQYF
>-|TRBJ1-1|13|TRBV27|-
TGTGCCAGCAGTTTTAGGCGAAACACTGAAGCTTTCTTT
CASSFRRNTEAFF
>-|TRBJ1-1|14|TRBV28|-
TGTGCCAGCAGTTTAGGCAGGGTAGTCACTGAAGCTTTCTTT
CASSLGRVVTEAFF
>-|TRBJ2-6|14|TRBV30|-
TGTGCCTGTGACAGTCGCTCTGGGGCCAACGTCCTGACTTTC
CACDSRSGANVLTF
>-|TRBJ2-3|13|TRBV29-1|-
TGCAGCGTGTTCGGGTCTTTCACAGATACGCAGTATTTT
CSVFGSFTDTQYF
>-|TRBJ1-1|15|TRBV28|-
TGTGCCAGCACCCAAGTTAAGCATCAGAACACTGAAGCTTTCTTT
CASTQVKHQNTEAFF
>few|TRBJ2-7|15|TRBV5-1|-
TGCGCCAGCAGCCCGGGACGCGGGCTCTCCTACGAGCAGTACTTC
CASSPGRGLSYEQYF
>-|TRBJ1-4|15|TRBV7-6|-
TGTGCCAGCAGCGGGGAGACAGGCGATAATGAAAAACTGTTTTTT
CASSGETGDNEKLFF
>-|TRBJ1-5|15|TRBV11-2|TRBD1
TGTGCCAGCAGCTTAGGTCCGGGACAGAATCAGCCCCAGCATTTT
CASSLGPGQNQPQHF
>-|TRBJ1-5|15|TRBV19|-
TGTGCCAGCGGTGAGGGGAGGGGAAGCAATCAGCCCCAGCATTTT
CASGEGRGSNQPQHF
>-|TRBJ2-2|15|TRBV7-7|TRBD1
TGTGCCAGCAGCTTAATGGGACAGGGCACCGGGGAGCTGTTTTTT
CASSLMGQGTGELFF
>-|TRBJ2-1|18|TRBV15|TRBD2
TGTGCCACCAGCAGATCCTTCACCTTAGCGGGGGGGCATAATGAGCAGTTCTTC
CATSRSFTLAGGHNEQFF
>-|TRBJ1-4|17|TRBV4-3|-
TGCGCCAGCAGCCAAGATTGGAGGGTTGCAACTAATGAAAAACTGTTTTTT
CASSQDWRVATNEKLFF
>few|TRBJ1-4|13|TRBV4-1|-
TGCGCCAGCAGCCAAGTTAGTAGTGAAAAACTGTTTTTT
CASSQVSSEKLFF
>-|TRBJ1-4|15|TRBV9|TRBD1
TGTGCCAGCAGCCCCGGGACAGGGGTCGGGGAAAAACTGTTTTTT
CASSPGTGVGEKLFF
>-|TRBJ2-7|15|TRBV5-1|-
TGCGCCAGCAGCTTGGCCCAAGGGGTTTCCTACGAGCAGTACTTC
CASSLAQGVSYEQYF
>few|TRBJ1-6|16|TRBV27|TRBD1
TGTGCCAGCAGTTTACAAGGACAGGGTTTTCGGTCACCCCTCCACTTT
CASSLQGQGFRSPLHF
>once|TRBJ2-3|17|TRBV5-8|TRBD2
TGTGCCAGCAGCTTGTGGGACGGGGGGGCCGGGACAGATACGCAGTATTTT
CASSLWDGGAGTDTQYF
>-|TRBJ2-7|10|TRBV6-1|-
TGTGCCAGCAGGGAGGAGGAGCAGTACTTC
CASREEEQYF
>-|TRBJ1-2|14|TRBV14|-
TGTGCCAGCAGCCAAGACGGGCTTGGCTATGGCTACACCTTC
CASSQDGLGYGYTF
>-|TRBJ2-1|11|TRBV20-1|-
TGCAGTCCGACAGGTTACAATGAGCAGTTCTTC
CSPTGYNEQFF
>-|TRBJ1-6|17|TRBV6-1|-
TGTGCCAGCAGTGAAAGGACCTCCAACTCCTATAATTCACCCCTCCACTTT
CASSERTSNSYNSPLHF